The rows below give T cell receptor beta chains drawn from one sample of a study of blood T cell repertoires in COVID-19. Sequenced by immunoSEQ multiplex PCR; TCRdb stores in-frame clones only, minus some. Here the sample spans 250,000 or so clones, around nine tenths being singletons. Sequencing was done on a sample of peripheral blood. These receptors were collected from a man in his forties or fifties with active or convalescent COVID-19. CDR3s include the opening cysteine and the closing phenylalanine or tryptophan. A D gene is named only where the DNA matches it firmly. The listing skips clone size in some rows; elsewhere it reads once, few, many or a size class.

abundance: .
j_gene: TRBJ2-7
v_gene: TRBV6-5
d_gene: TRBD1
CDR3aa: CASTRDSSYEQYF
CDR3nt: TGTGCCAGCACCCGGGACAGTTCCTACGAGCAGTACTTC

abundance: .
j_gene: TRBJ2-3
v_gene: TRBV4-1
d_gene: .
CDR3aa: CASSQDHGIGTQYF
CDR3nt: TGCGCCAGCAGCCAAGATCACGGGATCGGTACGCAGTATTTT

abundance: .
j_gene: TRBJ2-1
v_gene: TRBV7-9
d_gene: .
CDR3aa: CASSHPEPSQFF
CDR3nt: TGTGCCAGCAGCCACCCCGAGCCATCGCAGTTCTTC

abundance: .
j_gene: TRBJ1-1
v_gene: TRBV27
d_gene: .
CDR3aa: CASRPRGGGRVNTEAFF
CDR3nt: TGTGCCAGCAGACCGCGGGGGGGCGGAAGGGTGAACACTGAAGCTTTCTTT

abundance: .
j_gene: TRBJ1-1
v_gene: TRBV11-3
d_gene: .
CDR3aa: CASSGEGNTEAFF
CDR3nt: TGTGCCAGCAGCGGGGAGGGGAACACTGAAGCTTTCTTT

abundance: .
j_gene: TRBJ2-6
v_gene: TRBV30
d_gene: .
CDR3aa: CAWSQGSPGANVLTF
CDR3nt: TGTGCCTGGAGCCAGGGATCCCCTGGGGCCAACGTCCTGACTTTC

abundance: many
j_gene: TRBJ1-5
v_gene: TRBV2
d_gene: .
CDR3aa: CASSEGVVSNQPQHF
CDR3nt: TGTGCCAGCAGTGAGGGAGTTGTTAGCAATCAGCCCCAGCATTTT

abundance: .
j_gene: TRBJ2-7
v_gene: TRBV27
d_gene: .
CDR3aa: CASSSYRDYEQYF
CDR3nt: TGTGCCAGCAGTTCATACAGGGACTACGAGCAGTACTTC

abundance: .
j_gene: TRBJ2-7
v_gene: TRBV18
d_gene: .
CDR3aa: CASSGELERSYEQYF
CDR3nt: TGTGCCAGCTCAGGGGAACTAGAGAGGTCCTACGAGCAGTACTTC

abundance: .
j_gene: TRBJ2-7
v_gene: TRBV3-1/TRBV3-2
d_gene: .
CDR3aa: CASQDWSYEQYF
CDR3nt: TGTGCCAGCCAGGACTGGTCCTACGAGCAGTACTTC

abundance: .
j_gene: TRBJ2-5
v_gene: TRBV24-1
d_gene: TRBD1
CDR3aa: CATSESGTGFQETQYF
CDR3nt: TGTGCCACCAGTGAATCCGGGACAGGGTTCCAAGAGACCCAGTACTTC

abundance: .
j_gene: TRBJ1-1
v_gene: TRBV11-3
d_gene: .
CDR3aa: CASTEGGGGSEAFF
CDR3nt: TGTGCCAGCACCGAAGGAGGGGGAGGGTCTGAAGCTTTCTTT

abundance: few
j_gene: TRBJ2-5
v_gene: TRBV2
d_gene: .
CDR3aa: CASSEAGGGETQYF
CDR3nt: TGTGCCAGCAGTGAAGCGGGGGGTGGAGAGACCCAGTACTTC

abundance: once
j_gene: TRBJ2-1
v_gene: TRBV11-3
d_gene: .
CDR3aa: CASSLETSSYNEQFF
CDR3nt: TGTGCCAGCAGCTTAGAGACTAGCTCCTACAATGAGCAGTTCTTC

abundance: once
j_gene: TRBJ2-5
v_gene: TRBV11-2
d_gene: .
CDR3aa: CASSLEGGRRWAGQQETQYF
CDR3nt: TGTGCCAGCAGCTTAGAGGGTGGACGGCGGTGGGCAGGGCAACAAGAGACCCAGTACTTC

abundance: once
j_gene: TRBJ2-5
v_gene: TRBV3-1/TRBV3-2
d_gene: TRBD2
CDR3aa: CASSQDPRQTSGSIGETQYF
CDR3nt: TGTGCCAGCAGCCAAGATCCTCGACAGACTAGCGGGAGCATTGGGGAGACCCAGTACTTC

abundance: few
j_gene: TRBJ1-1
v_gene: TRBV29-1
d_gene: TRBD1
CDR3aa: CSGTGVESSEAFF
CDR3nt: TGCAGCGGAACAGGGGTTGAGTCGTCGGAAGCTTTCTTT

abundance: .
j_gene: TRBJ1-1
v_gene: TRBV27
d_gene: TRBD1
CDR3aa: CASSPRQGAEAFF
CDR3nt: TGTGCCAGCAGTCCACGACAGGGGGCGGAAGCTTTCTTT

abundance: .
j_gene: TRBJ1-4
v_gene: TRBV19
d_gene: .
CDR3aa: CASSIRWGEGSNEKLFF
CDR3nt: TGTGCCAGTAGTATACGATGGGGTGAAGGGAGTAATGAAAAACTGTTTTTT

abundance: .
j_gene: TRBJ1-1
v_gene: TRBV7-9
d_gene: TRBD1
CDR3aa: CASSSMPGDRGEAFF
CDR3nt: TGTGCCAGCAGCTCGATGCCCGGGGACAGAGGTGAAGCTTTCTTT

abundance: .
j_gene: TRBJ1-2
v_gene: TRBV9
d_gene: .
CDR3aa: CASGRGTPLGYTF
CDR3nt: TGTGCCAGCGGGCGTGGGACACCCTTGGGCTACACCTTC

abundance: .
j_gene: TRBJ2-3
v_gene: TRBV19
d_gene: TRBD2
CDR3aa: CATSAGTTSTDTQYF
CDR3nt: TGTGCCACGTCCGCCGGGACTACTAGCACAGATACGCAGTATTTT

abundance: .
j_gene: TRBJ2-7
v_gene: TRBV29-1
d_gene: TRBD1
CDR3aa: CSVVTGTGLEQYF
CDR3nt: TGCAGCGTTGTTACCGGGACAGGGCTCGAGCAGTACTTC

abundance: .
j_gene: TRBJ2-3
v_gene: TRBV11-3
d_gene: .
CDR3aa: CASSPVGTPSTQYF
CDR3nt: TGTGCCAGCAGCCCAGTGGGCACCCCCAGTACGCAGTATTTT

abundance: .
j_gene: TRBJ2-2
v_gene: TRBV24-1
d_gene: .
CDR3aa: CATSDLQTYPLNTGELFF
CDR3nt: TGTGCCACCAGTGATTTGCAAACTTACCCCTTGAACACCGGGGAGCTGTTTTTT

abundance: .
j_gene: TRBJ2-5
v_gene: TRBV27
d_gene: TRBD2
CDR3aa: CASSLRGTSQETQYF
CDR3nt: TGTGCCAGCAGTTTACGAGGGACTAGCCAAGAGACCCAGTACTTC

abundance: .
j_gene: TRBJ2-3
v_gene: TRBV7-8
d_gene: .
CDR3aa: CASSLDRESGTDTQYF
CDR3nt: TGTGCCAGCAGCTTAGACAGGGAGAGTGGCACAGATACGCAGTATTTT

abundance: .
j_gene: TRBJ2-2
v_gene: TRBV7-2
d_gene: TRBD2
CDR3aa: CASSLVGGAGGNTGELFF
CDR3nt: TGTGCCAGCAGCTTAGTGGGCGGCGCGGGAGGTAACACCGGGGAGCTGTTTTTT

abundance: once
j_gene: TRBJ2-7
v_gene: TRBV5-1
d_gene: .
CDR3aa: CASSYGGSTTYEQYF
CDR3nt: TGCGCCAGCAGCTATGGGGGGAGTACGACCTACGAGCAGTACTTC

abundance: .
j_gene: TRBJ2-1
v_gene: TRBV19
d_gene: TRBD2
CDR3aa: CASSIVSGSSGNNEQFF
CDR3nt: TGTGCCAGTAGTATTGTTAGCGGGAGTTCTGGGAACAATGAGCAGTTCTTC

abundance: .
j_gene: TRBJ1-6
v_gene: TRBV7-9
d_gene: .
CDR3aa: CASSLVIYNSPLHF
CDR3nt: TGTGCCAGCAGCTTAGTAATTTATAATTCACCCCTCCACTTT

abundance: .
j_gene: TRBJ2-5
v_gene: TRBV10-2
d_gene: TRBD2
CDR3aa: CASSDGGLPKETQYF
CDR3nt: TGCGCCAGCAGTGACGGGGGACTACCGAAAGAGACCCAGTACTTC

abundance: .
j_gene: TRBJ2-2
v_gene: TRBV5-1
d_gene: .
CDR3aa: CASSWETAWVGNTGELFF
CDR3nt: TGCGCCAGCAGCTGGGAGACGGCATGGGTGGGGAACACCGGGGAGCTGTTTTTT

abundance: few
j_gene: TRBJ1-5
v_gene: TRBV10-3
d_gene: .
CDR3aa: CAISRASRGGNQPQHF
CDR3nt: TGTGCCATCAGCCGGGCCTCCCGGGGTGGCAATCAGCCCCAGCATTTT

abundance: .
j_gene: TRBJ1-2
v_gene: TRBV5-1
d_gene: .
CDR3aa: CASSLEVADYGYTF
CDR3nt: TGCGCCAGCAGCTTGGAAGTGGCGGATTATGGCTACACCTTC

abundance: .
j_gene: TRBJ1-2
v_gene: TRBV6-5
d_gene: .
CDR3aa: CASSYWQGSDYGYTF
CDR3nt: TGTGCCAGCAGTTACTGGCAGGGGTCGGACTATGGCTACACCTTC

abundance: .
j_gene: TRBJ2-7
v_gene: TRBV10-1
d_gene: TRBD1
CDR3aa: CASSEGRGGTYEQYF
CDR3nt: TGCGCCAGCAGTGAGGGGCGAGGGGGCACCTACGAGCAGTACTTC

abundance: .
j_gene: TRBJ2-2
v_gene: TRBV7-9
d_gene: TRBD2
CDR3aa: CARTRGLAGDTGELFF
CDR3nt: TGTGCCAGGACGAGAGGACTAGCGGGAGACACCGGGGAGCTGTTTTTT

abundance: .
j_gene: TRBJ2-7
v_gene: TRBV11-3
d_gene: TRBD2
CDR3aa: CASSLGVAGGYEQYF
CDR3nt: TGTGCCAGCAGCTTAGGTGTGGCGGGGGGTTACGAGCAGTACTTC

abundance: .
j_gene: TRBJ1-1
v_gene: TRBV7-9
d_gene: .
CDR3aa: CASSFQRPLPGGPFF
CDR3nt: TGTGCCAGCAGCTTCCAGAGACCGCTGCCGGGGGGACCTTTCTTT

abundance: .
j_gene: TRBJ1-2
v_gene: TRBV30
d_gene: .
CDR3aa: CAWAFRASYGYTF
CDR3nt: TGTGCCTGGGCTTTCAGGGCGAGTTATGGCTACACCTTC

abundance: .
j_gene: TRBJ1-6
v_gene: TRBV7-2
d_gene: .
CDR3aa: CASAAGGQRLINSPLHF
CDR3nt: TGTGCCAGCGCCGCCGGCGGGCAGCGGCTTATTAATTCACCCCTCCACTTT

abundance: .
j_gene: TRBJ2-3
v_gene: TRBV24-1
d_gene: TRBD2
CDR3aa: CATSEIAGSTDTQYF
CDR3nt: TGTGCCACCAGTGAGATAGCGGGGAGCACAGATACGCAGTATTTT

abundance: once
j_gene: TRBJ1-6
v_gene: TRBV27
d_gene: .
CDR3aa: CASSLSRGRTYNSPLHF
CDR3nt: TGTGCCAGCAGTTTATCCAGGGGTCGGACCTATAATTCACCCCTCCACTTT

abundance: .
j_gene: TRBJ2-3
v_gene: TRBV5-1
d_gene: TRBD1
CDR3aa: CASSSGQGLTDTQYF
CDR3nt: TGCGCCAGCAGCTCAGGACAGGGGCTCACAGATACGCAGTATTTT

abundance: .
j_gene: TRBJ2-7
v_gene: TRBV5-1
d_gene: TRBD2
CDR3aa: CASSRVAGGPYEQYF
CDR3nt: TGCGCCAGCAGCCGGGTAGCGGGGGGACCCTACGAGCAGTACTTC

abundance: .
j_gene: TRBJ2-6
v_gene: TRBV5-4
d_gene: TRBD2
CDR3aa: CASSFTYSGEPYSGANVLTF
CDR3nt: TGTGCCAGCAGCTTCACTTACAGCGGGGAACCTTACTCTGGGGCCAACGTCCTGACTTTC

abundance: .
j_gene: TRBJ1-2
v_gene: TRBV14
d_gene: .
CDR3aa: CASSQLRIGRNGYTF
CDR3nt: TGTGCCAGCAGCCAACTACGGATTGGGCGCAATGGCTACACCTTC

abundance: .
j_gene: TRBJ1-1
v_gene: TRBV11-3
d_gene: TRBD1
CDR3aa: CASSWDRNTEAFF
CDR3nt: TGTGCCAGCAGCTGGGACAGAAACACTGAAGCTTTCTTT

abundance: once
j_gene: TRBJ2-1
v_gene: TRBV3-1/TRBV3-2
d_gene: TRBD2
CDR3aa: CASSQETSGRNYNEQFF
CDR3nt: TGTGCCAGCAGCCAAGAAACTAGCGGGAGGAACTACAATGAGCAGTTCTTC

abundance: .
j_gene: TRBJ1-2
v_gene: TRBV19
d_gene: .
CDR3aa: CASSSQGASNYGYTF
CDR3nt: TGTGCCAGTAGTTCCCAGGGTGCCTCTAACTATGGCTACACCTTC

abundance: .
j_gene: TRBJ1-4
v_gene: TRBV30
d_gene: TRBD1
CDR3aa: CAWAGTGPEKLFF
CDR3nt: TGTGCCTGGGCGGGGACAGGCCCTGAAAAACTGTTTTTT

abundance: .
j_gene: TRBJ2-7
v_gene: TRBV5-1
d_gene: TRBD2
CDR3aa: CASSYGIAGGESEQYF
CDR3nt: TGCGCCAGCAGTTATGGGATAGCGGGAGGTGAGAGCGAGCAGTACTTC

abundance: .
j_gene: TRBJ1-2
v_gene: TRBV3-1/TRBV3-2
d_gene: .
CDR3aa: CASSQDSDGARGYTF
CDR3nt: TGTGCCAGCAGCCAAGATTCAGACGGAGCTAGGGGCTACACCTTC

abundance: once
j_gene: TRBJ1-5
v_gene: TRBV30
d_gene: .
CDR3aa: CAWSVLTGDSNQPQHF
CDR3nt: TGTGCCTGGAGTGTACTAACTGGAGATAGCAATCAGCCCCAGCATTTT

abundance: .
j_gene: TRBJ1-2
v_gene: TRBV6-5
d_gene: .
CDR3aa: CASRQGGYGYTF
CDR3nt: TGTGCCAGCAGGCAGGGCGGTTATGGCTACACCTTC

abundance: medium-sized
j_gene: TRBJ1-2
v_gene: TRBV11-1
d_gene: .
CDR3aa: CASSLAEGADGYTF
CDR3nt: TGTGCCAGCAGCTTAGCGGAAGGGGCGGATGGCTACACCTTC